The T cell receptor (beta chain) under discussion was sequenced for a study of T cell responses to AZD1222 COVID-19 vaccine. Study-wide points: Baseline seropositives among AZD1222 recipients totaled only 5 or 6.

The count of this clone is one. Its antigen is as yet unknown. Trimming removed 5 bases from V and 0 bases from J; junction bases left unmatched: 10. Germline V gene lookup returns CDR1 SEHNR and CDR2 FQNEAQ (reference sequence). This CDR3 comprises 18 residues. Using immunoSEQ multiplex PCR, the repertoire was profiled, and TCRdb retains in-frame clones only, with some absent. This sample has 160,000 or so clones, with approximately 91% found just once. This rearrangement joins TRBV7-9 to TRBJ1-4, with TRBD1 identical over 9 bases. The sample here was peripheral blood, taken on day 0 of AZD1222 vaccination. The sequence came from an adult in good health. The DNA of the CDR3 is TGTGCCAGCAGCACGCGGACAGGGGAGGTCCCAACTAATGAAAAACTGTTTTTT. This translates into CASSTRTGEVPTNEKLFF.